A single sample gave rise to the 20 T cell receptor beta chains below, sequenced in a study of T cell responses to AZD1222 COVID-19 vaccine. Sequencing was performed with immunoSEQ multiplex PCR; in TCRdb, only in-frame clones are kept and a portion is missing. The table has around 99,000 clones, 75% to 90% seen once; the top ten hold about 5.2%. Sequencing was performed on peripheral blood, taken on day 0 of AZD1222 vaccination. Receptors were obtained from an adult in good health.

The chain is built from TRBV7-2 and TRBJ2-1; D gene ambiguous. Germline CDR1 and CDR2: SGHTA and FQGNSA. The length of the CDR3 is 14 residues. V dropped 2 bases and J dropped 4 bases, with 9 bases sitting between them. The CDR3 region has the DNA TGTGCCAGCAGCTTACCTTTCATTTACAATGAGCAGTTCTTC. Translation: CASSLPFIYNEQFF.

This clone was seen just once. The gene calls are TRBV7-2 and TRBJ2-3; D is possibly TRBD1 or TRBD2 (6 bases each). Trimming removed 5 bases at V and 2 bases at J, with 14 bases between. Germline V lookup: CDR1 SGHTA, CDR2 FQGNSA. The CDR3 spans 15 residues. CDR3 DNA sequence: TGTGCCAGCAGCCTTGGGGGGCGCTTCACAGATACGCAGTATTTT. This codes for CASSLGGRFTDTQYF.

This clone was seen only a few times. For the CDR3, the DNA is TGTGCCAGCAGCCCGGGACTTCTCTACGAGCAGTACTTC. It yields the protein CASSPGLLYEQYF. The chain carries TRBV7-6 and TRBJ2-7, with D possibly matching TRBD2 (6 bases). V lost 5 bases and J lost 3, with 11 bases in between. The CDR3 consists of 13 residues. Per the germline V gene, CDR1 is SGHVS and CDR2 is FNYEAQ.

The DNA for the CDR3 is TGTGCCAGTAGCGGGACAGAAGAGACCCAGTACTTC. Translated: CASSGTEETQYF. The chain employs TRBV19 and TRBJ2-5; 7 bases agree with TRBD1. The V segment lost 6 bases and the J segment 3 bases; nucleotides outside the gene matches: 1. The CDR3 runs to 12 residues. CDR1 and CDR2 (germline): LNHDA, SQIVND (reference sequence).

The rearrangement joins TRBV3-1 (or the pseudogene TRBV3-2) to TRBJ1-2; D call uncertain. CDR1 is LGHDT, CDR2 YNNKEL, per germline (reference sequence). Trimming removed 2 bases at V and 8 bases at J, with 12 bases between. The CDR3 is made up of 13 amino acids. In DNA, the CDR3 is TGTGCCAGCAGCCAAATATCCGCGGAGGGCTACACCTTC. Amino acid sequence: CASSQISAEGYTF.

This chain joins TRBV3-1 (or the pseudogene TRBV3-2) and TRBJ2-1; 13 bases map to TRBD2. Germline V gives CDR1 LGHDT, CDR2 YNNKEL (reference sequence). The trim removed 1 base at V and 5 bases at J, leaving 11 bases unmatched. The CDR3 length is 19 residues. The chain's CDR3 is CASSQAPGTSGTRNNEQFF. The CDR3, as DNA: TGTGCCAGCAGCCAAGCTCCCGGGACTAGCGGGACAAGAAACAATGAGCAGTTCTTC.

Only one count was recorded for this clone. V gene TRBV30 combines with J gene TRBJ1-3; weak D call: TRBD1 (5 bases). The CDR3 covers 14 residues. V was cut by 0 bases and J by 3 bases, with 9 bases left in between. Germline lookup yields CDR1 GTSNPN and CDR2 SVGIG (reference sequence). The chain's CDR3 is CAWSVAGYGNTIYF. The CDR3 region has the DNA TGTGCCTGGAGTGTAGCAGGGTATGGAAACACCATATATTTT.

In its sample, this clone was seen once. V gene TRBV19 combines with J gene TRBJ1-1, with D hard to call. The CDR3 is 15 amino acids. Looked up from germline, CDR1 is LNHDA and CDR2 is SQIVND (reference sequence). Trimming removed 4 bases at V and 3 bases at J, with 15 bases between. The DNA of the CDR3 is TGTGCCAGTAGTACCTCCGAAGGAAGTGACACTGAAGCTTTCTTT. Translated, it gives CASSTSEGSDTEAFF.

The V gene is TRBV9, the J gene TRBJ2-2, with TRBD1 as a possible D gene (6 bases). Between the trimmed V and J ends, which lost 3 bases and 0 bases, there was a span of 9 bases. This CDR3 region has 15 residues. The germline V gene encodes CDR1 SGDLS and CDR2 YYNGEE. The CDR3 region has the DNA TGTGCCAGCAGCGAGACAGGAACGAACACCGGGGAGCTGTTTTTT. This sequence encodes CASSETGTNTGELFF.

This rearrangement joins TRBV28 to TRBJ2-7; 7 positions agree with TRBD2. This CDR3 spans 14 amino acids. Trimming cost V 6 bases and J 4 bases; bases outside gene matches: 9. Germline loops: CDR1 MDHEN, CDR2 SYDVKM. CDR3: CASSPLGLQYEQYF. CDR3 nucleotide sequence: TGTGCCAGCAGCCCCTTGGGACTACAATACGAGCAGTACTTC.

The V and J genes are TRBV5-6 and TRBJ1-2; D might be TRBD1 (5 bases). This CDR3 is built from 15 residues. Germline V lookup: CDR1 SGHDT, CDR2 YYEEEE. V was cut by 0 bases and J by 6 bases, with 15 bases left in between. CDR3 sequence: CASSLGPWGSDGYTF. CDR3 sequence (DNA): TGTGCCAGCAGCTTGGGCCCCTGGGGGAGTGATGGCTACACCTTC.

This clone showed up just a few times. The CDR3 DNA is TGCGCCAGCAGGGACCAAGAGACCCAGTACTTC. Translation: CASRDQETQYF. The rearrangement links TRBV10-2 to TRBJ2-5, with D unresolved. The CDR3 covers 11 residues. V was trimmed by 6 bases and J by 0 bases, leaving 2 bases between them. The germline gives CDR1 WSHSY, CDR2 SAAADI.

This clone was seen just once. V gene TRBV6-5 combines with J gene TRBJ2-1; unclear D gene. Trimming pared 10 bases from V and 9 bases from J, leaving 19 bases between. The germline CDR1 and CDR2 sequences are MNHEY and SVGAGI. The CDR3 extends over 13 amino acids. CDR3: CATGSLLMGEQFF. CDR3 nucleotide sequence: TGTGCCACCGGGTCCCTCTTAATGGGTGAGCAGTTCTTC.

The table lists this clone with a few counts. CDR3 sequence reads: CASSGIEGLSSYNEQFF. The DNA for the CDR3 is TGTGCCAGCAGCGGGATCGAGGGACTAAGCTCCTACAATGAGCAGTTCTTC. The chain combines TRBV7-9 with TRBJ2-1; 7 bases fit TRBD2. Germline CDR1 is SEHNR and CDR2 is FQNEAQ (reference sequence). The CDR3 has 17 amino acids. Trimming at V came to 5 bases and at J to 0 bases, leaving 10 bases not matched to a gene.

The rearrangement uses TRBV4-2 and TRBJ1-5; TRBD1 might be the D (6 bases). CDR3 length equals 15 residues. Germline CDR1 LGHNA, CDR2 YNFKEQ. Deletions cut 0 bases from V and 6 bases from J, with 12 bases between. The CDR3: CASSQDGGRGQPQHF. The CDR3, as DNA: TGTGCCAGCAGCCAAGACGGGGGCAGAGGTCAGCCCCAGCATTTT.

This clone was recorded only once. The chain recombines TRBV5-4 with TRBJ1-1, with a possible D match to TRBD1 (6 bases). Germline V lookup: CDR1 SGHNT, CDR2 YYREEE (reference sequence). The CDR3 runs to 12 residues. V was shortened by 4 bases and J by 14 bases, with 18 bases between the two germline ends. The CDR3 sequence is CASSLDRSPPFF. The CDR3 coding sequence is TGTGCCAGCAGCCTAGACAGGTCGCCGCCGTTCTTT.

The chain combines TRBV19 with TRBJ1-1, with 7 bases identical to TRBD1. The V segment lost 4 bases and the J segment 2 bases; nucleotides outside the gene matches: 7. This CDR3 contains 15 residues. The germline V gene encodes CDR1 LNHDA and CDR2 SQIVND (reference sequence). The CDR3 is CASSTGDSPNTEAFF. DNA of the CDR3: TGTGCCAGTAGTACCGGGGACAGCCCCAACACTGAAGCTTTCTTT.

The rearrangement uses TRBV10-2 and TRBJ2-3, with 8 bases matching TRBD2. The germline V gene has CDR1 WSHSY and CDR2 SAAADI. V shed 2 bases and J 6 bases; nucleotides not matched to a gene: 10. The CDR3 totals 16 residues. The CDR3 DNA reads TGCGCCAGCAGTGAGGGGACTAGAGCCCGTTTGGATACGCAGTATTTT. It is translated as CASSEGTRARLDTQYF.

This chain connects TRBV6-5 to TRBJ1-4, with D maybe TRBD1 (5 bases). Trimming removed 6 bases at V and 3 bases at J, with 11 bases between. The CDR3 extends over 14 amino acids. Germline CDR1 and CDR2: MNHEY and SVGAGI. The CDR3 sequence: CASRPGGANEKLFF. DNA for the CDR3: TGTGCCAGCAGACCAGGAGGGGCTAATGAAAAACTGTTTTTT.

The genes are TRBV2 and TRBJ2-1; the match to TRBD2 covers 9 bases. The CDR3 extends over 14 amino acids. Looked up from germline, CDR1 is SNHLY and CDR2 is FYNNEI. The V and J ends lost 8 bases and 2 bases, in that order; junction bases with no gene match: 4. The CDR3 bases are TGTGCCAGCGCCGGGACTAGCCCCTACAATGAGCAGTTCTTC. The encoded protein is CASAGTSPYNEQFF.